The TCR beta chain under discussion was sequenced for a study of molecular identifiers for immune sequencing clone quantification. Study-wide findings and caveats: In naive cells, under 1% of molecules belonged to clones above 20 RNA copies, against over 97% in effector cells.

To note about this clonotype: The antigen remains unidentified. Given a much more abundant clone one base away, this may be a read error.

TCR libraries were built in bulk with a published protocol and specific TCR primers. TCRdb itself ran the PCR reads through MiXCR, one entry per CDR3 protein. The data show about 500,000 distinct CDR3 sequences, with 20% to 25% seen just once and roughly 0.81% held by the top ten. Sorting was used to obtain naive CD8 T cells (CD8+CD4-CCR7+CD45RA+). In germline, CDR1 is SGHTA, CDR2 FQGNSA. V gave up 2 bases and J gave up 9 bases, with 11 bases separating them. This CDR3 is built from 13 residues. Sequenced: naive CD8+ T cells from blood, with Jurkat cell RNA spiked in. Subset noted: FACS-sorted CD8+CD4-CCR7+CD45RA+ naive T cells. The sequence was obtained from a human donor in good health. Some libraries in this study had Jurkat cell RNA spiked in. The rearrangement links TRBV7-2 to TRBJ2-1; D may be TRBD1 (5 bases). CDR3 sequence (DNA): TGTGCCAGCAGCTTAATAGACAGCAGTGAGCAGTTCTTC. Translating gives CASSLIDSSEQFF. The variable domain in full, completed from reference TRBV7-2 and TRBJ2-1, reads GAGVSQSPSNKVTEKGKDVELRCDPISGHTALYWYRQSLGQGLEFLIYFQGNSAPDKSGLPSDRFSAERTGGSVSTLTIQRTQQEDSAVYLCASSLIDSSEQFFGPGTRLTVL.